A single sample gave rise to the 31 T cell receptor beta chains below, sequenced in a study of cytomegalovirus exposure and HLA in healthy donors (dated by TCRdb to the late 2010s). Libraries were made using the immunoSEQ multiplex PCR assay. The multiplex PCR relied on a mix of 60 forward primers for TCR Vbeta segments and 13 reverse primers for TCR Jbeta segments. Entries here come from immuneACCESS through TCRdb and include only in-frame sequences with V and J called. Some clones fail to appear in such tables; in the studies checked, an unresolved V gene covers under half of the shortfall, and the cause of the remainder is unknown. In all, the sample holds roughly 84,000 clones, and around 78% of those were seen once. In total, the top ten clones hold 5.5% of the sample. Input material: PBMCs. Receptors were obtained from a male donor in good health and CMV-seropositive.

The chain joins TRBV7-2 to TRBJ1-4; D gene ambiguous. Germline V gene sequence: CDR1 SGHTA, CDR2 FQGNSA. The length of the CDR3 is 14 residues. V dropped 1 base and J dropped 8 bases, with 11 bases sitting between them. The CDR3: CASSLDVSSEKLFF. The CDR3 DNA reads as TGTGCCAGCAGCTTAGACGTCAGTTCGGAAAAACTGTTTTTT.

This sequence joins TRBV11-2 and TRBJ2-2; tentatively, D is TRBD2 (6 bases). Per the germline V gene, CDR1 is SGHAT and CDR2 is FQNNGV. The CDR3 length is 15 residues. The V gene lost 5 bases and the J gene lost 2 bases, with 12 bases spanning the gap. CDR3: CASSQRLVNTGELFF. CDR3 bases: TGTGCCAGCAGCCAGAGACTAGTAAACACCGGGGAGCTGTTTTTT.

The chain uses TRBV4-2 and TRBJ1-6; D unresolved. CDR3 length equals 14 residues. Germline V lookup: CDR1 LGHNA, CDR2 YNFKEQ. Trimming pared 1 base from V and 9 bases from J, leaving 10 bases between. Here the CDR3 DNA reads TGTGCCAGCAGCCAAGTCGGGGTAGCTTCACCCCTCCACTTT. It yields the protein CASSQVGVASPLHF.

In nucleotides, the CDR3 is TGTGCCAGCAGTTACTCCGGGACAGGGGATCAGCCCCAGCATTTT. This encodes CASSYSGTGDQPQHF. This chain uses TRBV6-5 with TRBJ1-5; TRBD1 agrees at 10 bases. V dropped 0 bases and J dropped 5; count of bases not matched to a gene: 1. The CDR3 covers 15 residues. CDR1 and CDR2 (germline): MNHEY, SVGAGI.

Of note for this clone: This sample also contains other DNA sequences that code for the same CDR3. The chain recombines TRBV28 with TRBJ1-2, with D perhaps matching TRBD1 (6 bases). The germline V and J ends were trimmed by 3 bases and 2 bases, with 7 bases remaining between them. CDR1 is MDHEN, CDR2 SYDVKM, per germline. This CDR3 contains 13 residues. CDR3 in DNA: TGTGCCAGCAGTTTTCAGGGGAACTATGGCTACACCTTC. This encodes CASSFQGNYGYTF.

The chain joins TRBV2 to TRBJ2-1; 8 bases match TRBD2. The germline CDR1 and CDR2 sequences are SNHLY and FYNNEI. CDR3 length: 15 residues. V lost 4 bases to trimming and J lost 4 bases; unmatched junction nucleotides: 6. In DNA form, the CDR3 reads TGTGCCAGCAGTGCCGGGACTAGAAAATACAATGAGCAGTTCTTC. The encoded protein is CASSAGTRKYNEQFF.

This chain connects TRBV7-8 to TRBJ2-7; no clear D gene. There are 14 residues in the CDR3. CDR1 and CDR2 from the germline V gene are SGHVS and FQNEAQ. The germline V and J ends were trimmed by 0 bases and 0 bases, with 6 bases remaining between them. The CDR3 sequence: CASSLARLSYEQYF. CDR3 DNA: TGTGCCAGCAGCTTAGCCAGGCTCTCCTACGAGCAGTACTTC.

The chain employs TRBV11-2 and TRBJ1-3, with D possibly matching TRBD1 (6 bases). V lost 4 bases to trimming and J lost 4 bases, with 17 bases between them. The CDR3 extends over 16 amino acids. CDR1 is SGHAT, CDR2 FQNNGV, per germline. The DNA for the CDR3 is TGTGCCAGCAGCTGGTTACCACAGGGCTCCGGAAACACCATATATTTT. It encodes CASSWLPQGSGNTIYF.

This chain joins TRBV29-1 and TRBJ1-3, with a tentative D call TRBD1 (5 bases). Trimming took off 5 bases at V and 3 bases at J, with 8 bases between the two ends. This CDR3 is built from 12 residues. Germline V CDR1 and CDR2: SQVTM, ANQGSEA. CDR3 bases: TGCAGCGTTACAGGAATTGGAAACACCATATATTTT. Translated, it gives CSVTGIGNTIYF.

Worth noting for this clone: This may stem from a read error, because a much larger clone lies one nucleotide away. The CDR3 is CASSFAGDTEAFF. DNA of the CDR3: TGTGCCAGCAGCTTTGCAGGGGACACTGAAGCTTTCTTT. The V and J genes are TRBV5-6 and TRBJ1-1; a weak D match, TRBD1 (6 bases). V dropped 2 bases and J dropped 3 bases, with 8 bases sitting between them. The CDR3 is made up of 13 amino acids. Per the germline V gene, CDR1 is SGHDT and CDR2 is YYEEEE.

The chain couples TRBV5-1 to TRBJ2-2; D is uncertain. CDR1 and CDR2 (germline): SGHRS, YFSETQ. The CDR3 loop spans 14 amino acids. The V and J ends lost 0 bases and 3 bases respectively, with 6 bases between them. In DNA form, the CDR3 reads TGCGCCAGCAGCTTGGACAGTTACACCGGGGAGCTGTTTTTT. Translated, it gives CASSLDSYTGELFF.

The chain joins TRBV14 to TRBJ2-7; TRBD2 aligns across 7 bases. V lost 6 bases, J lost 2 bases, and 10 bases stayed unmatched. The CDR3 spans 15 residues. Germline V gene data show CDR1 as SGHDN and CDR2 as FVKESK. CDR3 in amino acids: CASSPRAGVAYEQYF. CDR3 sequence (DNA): TGTGCCAGCAGTCCCAGGGCGGGAGTCGCCTACGAGCAGTACTTC.

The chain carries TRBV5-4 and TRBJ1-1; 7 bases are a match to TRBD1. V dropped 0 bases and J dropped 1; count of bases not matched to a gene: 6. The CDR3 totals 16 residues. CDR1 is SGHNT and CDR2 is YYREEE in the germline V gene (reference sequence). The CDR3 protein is CASSLGRYRGNTEAFF. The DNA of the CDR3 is TGTGCCAGCAGCTTGGGGAGATACAGGGGGAACACTGAAGCTTTCTTT.

Here the CDR3 reads CATSRDFRDTQYF. CDR3 coding DNA: TGTGCCACCAGCAGAGATTTTCGAGATACGCAGTATTTT. The chain uses TRBV15 and TRBJ2-3, with D hard to call. Germline lookup yields CDR1 LNHNV and CDR2 YYDKDF (reference sequence). The CDR3 sequence is 13 residues long. V lost 0 bases and J 5 bases, leaving 6 bases between the germline ends.

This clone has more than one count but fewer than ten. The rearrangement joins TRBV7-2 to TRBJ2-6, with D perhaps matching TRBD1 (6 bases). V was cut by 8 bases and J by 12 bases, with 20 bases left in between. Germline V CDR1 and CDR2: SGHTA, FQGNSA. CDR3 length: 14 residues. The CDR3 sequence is CASGLQGPTGVLTF. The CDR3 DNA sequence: TGTGCCAGCGGATTACAGGGTCCCACAGGCGTCCTGACTTTC.

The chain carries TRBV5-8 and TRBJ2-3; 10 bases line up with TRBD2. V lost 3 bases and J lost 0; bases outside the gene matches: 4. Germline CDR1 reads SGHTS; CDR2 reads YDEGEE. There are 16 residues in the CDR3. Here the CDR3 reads CASSSGLAVSTDTQYF. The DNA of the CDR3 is TGTGCCAGCAGCTCAGGACTAGCGGTTAGCACAGATACGCAGTATTTT. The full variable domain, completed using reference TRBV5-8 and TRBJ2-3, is EAGVTQSPTHLIKTRGQQATLRCSPISGHTSVYWYQQALGLGLQFLLWYDEGEERNRGNFPPRFSGRQFPNYSSELNVNALELEDSALYLCASSSGLAVSTDTQYFGPGTRLTVL.

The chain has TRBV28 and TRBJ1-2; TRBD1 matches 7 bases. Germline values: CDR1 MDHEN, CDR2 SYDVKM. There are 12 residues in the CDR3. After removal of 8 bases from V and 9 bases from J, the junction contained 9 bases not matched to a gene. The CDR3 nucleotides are TGTGCCAGCCAGACAGGGATTAGAAGCTACACCTTC. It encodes CASQTGIRSYTF.

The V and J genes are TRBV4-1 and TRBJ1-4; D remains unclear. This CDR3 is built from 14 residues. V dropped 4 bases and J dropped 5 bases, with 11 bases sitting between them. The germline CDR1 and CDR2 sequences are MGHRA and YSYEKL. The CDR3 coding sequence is TGCGCCAGCAGCCTCCTTAACATGAATGAAAAACTGTTTTTT. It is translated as CASSLLNMNEKLFF.

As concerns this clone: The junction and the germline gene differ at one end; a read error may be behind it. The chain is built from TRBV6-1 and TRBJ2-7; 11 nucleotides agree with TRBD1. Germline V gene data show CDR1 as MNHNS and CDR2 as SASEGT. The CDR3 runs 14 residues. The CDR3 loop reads CASSEGTGGYGQYF. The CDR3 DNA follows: TGTGCCAGCAGTGAAGGGACAGGGGGCTACGGGCAGTACTTC.

This CDR3 reads CASTPRSLIVSLHF. The CDR3 bases are TGTGCCAGCACCCCTCGGTCCCTGATAGTCTCCCTCCACTTT. The V and J genes are TRBV28 and TRBJ1-6; D gene uncertain. The CDR3 extends over 14 amino acids. Germline values: CDR1 MDHEN, CDR2 SYDVKM. Trimming cost V 7 bases and J 14 bases, with 21 bases left between them.

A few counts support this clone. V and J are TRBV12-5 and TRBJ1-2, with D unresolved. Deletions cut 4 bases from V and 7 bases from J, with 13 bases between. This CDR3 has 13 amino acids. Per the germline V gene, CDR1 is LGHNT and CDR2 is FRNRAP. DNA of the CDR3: TGTGCTAGTGGTTCGTCAGCGGGAGGTGGCTACACCTTC. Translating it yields CASGSSAGGGYTF.

The CDR3 DNA is TGTGCCAGCAGCTCGACGGGAAGTTCCGGGGAGCTGTTTTTT. Residues: CASSSTGSSGELFF. The rearrangement joins TRBV7-2 to TRBJ2-2; possibly TRBD2 for D (5 bases). The CDR3 has 14 amino acids. Germline assignment: CDR1 SGHTA and CDR2 FQGNSA. Trimming removed 4 bases at V and 6 bases at J, with 12 bases between.

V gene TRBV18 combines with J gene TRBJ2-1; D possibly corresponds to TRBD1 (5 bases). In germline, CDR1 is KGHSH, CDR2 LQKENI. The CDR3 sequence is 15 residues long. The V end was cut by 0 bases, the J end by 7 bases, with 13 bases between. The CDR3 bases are TGTGCCAGCTCACCACCGGGGCGGATTGAGAATGAGCAGTTCTTC. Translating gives CASSPPGRIENEQFF.

The CDR3 sequence: CASSPGLGETQYF. CDR3 nucleotide sequence: TGTGCCAGCAGCCCCGGCCTCGGGGAGACCCAGTACTTC. V and J are TRBV7-9 and TRBJ2-5; D remains unclear. The CDR3 is 13 amino acids. The ends were cut back, 5 bases at V and 5 bases at J, with 12 bases in the middle. Germline V gene lookup returns CDR1 SEHNR and CDR2 FQNEAQ (reference sequence).

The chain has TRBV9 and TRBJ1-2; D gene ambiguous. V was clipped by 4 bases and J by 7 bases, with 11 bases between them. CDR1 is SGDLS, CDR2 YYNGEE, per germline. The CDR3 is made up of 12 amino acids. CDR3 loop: CASSSSSSGYTF. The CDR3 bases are TGTGCCAGCAGCTCCTCGTCCTCTGGCTACACCTTC.

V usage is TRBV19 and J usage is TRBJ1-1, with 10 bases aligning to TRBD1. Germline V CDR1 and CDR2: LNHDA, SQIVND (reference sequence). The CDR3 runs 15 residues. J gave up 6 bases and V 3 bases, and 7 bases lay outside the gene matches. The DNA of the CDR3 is TGTGCCAGTAGTATTCCCGGGACAGGGGCACCTGAAGCTTTCTTT. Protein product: CASSIPGTGAPEAFF.

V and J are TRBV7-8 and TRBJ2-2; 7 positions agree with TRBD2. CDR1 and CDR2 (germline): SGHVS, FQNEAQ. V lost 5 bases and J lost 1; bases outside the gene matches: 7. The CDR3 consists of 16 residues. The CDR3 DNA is TGTGCCAGCAGCGAGTTGGCGGGAGTGAACACCGGGGAGCTGTTTTTT. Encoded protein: CASSELAGVNTGELFF.

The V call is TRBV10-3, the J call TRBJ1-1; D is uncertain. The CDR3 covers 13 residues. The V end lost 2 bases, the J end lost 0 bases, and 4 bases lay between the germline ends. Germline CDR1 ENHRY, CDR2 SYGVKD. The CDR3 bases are TGTGCCATCAGTGAGATCATGAACACTGAAGCTTTCTTT. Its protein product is CAISEIMNTEAFF.

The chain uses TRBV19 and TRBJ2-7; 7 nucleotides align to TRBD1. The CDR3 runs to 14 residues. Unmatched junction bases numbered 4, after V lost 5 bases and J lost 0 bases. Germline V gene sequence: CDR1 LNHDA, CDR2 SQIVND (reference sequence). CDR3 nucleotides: TGTGCCAGTAGTGTATCAGGGGGCTCCTACGAGCAGTACTTC. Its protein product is CASSVSGGSYEQYF.

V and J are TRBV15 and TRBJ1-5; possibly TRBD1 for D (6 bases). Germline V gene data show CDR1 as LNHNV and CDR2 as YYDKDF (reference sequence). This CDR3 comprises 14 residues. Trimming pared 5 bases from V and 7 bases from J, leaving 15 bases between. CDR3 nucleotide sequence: TGTGCCACCAGCTTACAGGGAACGGGGCAGCCCCAGCATTTT. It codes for CATSLQGTGQPQHF.

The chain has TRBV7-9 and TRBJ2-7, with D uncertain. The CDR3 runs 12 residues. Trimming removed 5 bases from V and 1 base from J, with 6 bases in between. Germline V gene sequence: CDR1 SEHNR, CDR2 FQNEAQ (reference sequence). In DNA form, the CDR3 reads TGTGCCAGCAGCACCGGGTCCTACGAGCAGTACTTC. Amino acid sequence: CASSTGSYEQYF.